This TCR beta chain stems from a study of blood T cell repertoires in COVID-19. Study summary: Both acute and convalescent COVID-19 samples were obtained from the United States, Italy and Spain. Sources were T cells, B-cell-depleted T cells, or PBMCs; the material itself was cDNA or gDNA.

Per the original methods: The authors estimated nucleated cell counts from reference gene primer amplification. Generated by immunoSEQ multiplex PCR, the TCRdb table keeps only in-frame clones and is missing some. V and J calls and clone size are given by that table; D and trimming were obtained from the DNA. The sample carries roughly 140,000 clones, 75% to 90% recorded once. The V and J ends lost 0 bases and 6 bases respectively, with 14 bases between them. Germline CDR1 KGHSH, CDR2 LQKENI. This CDR3 comprises 15 residues. The specimen was peripheral blood. V is TRBV18 and J is TRBJ1-2, with D tentatively TRBD1 (5 bases). The TCR sequence derives from a woman in her fifties or sixties with active or convalescent COVID-19. The CDR3 is CASSPPSQGIDGYTF. CDR3 nucleotide sequence: TGTGCCAGCTCACCACCGTCGCAGGGTATTGATGGCTACACCTTC.